A single sample is the source of the 10 T cell receptor beta chains below, sequenced in a study of T cell repertoires in cytomegalovirus infection. TCRdb independently ran MiXCR on the reads; one entry per CDR3 protein. The sample includes approximately 470,000 distinct CDR3 sequences, approximately 42% of them seen just once. Antigen specificity for these receptors is unknown. This sample comprised cultured PBMCs, obtained from culture after CMV antigen stimulation. These receptors were obtained from a human donor in good health (CMV status not recorded). Some clones in this sample may be carry-over from other donors' samples.

This clonotype was seen repeatedly, ten times or more. The chain recombines TRBV7-2 with TRBJ2-5, with 8 bases aligning to TRBD2. Per germline, CDR1 SGHTA and CDR2 FQGNSA. The CDR3 runs 14 residues. The junction had 3 bases not matched to a gene; V was cut back by 5 bases and J by 1 base. The CDR3 reads CASSRGGTQETQYF. CDR3 DNA sequence: TGTGCCAGCAGCCGCGGGGGGACCCAAGAGACCCAGTACTTC.

This clonotype was counted only a few times. The chain links TRBV7-2 to TRBJ2-2, with TRBD2 matching 7 bases. CDR1 and CDR2 (germline): SGHTA, FQGNSA. This CDR3 comprises 14 residues. V was pared by 5 bases and J by 2 bases, with 2 bases of the junction left unmatched. In nucleotides, the CDR3 is TGTGCCAGCAGCCGGGACTATAACACCGGGGAGCTGTTTTTT. Amino acids: CASSRDYNTGELFF. Full variable domain (outside the CDR3, taken from reference TRBV7-2 and TRBJ2-2): GAGVSQSPSNKVTEKGKDVELRCDPISGHTALYWYRQSLGQGLEFLIYFQGNSAPDKSGLPSDRFSAERTGGSVSTLTIQRTQQEDSAVYLCASSRDYNTGELFFGEGSRLTVL.

This clonotype was detected a few times. J is TRBJ2-3 and V is TRBV12-3 or TRBV12-4; weak D call: TRBD1 (5 bases). V was pared by 6 bases and J by 7 bases, with 14 bases between. This CDR3 is 13 amino acids long. The CDR3 region is CASSPRQPYTQYF. For the CDR3, the DNA is TGTGCCAGCAGCCCCAGACAGCCTTATACGCAGTATTTT.

The chain combines TRBV19 with TRBJ2-7; tentatively, D is TRBD1 (6 bases). V was trimmed by 5 bases and J by 5 bases, leaving 13 bases between them. Looked up from germline, CDR1 is LNHDA and CDR2 is SQIVND (reference sequence). The length of the CDR3 is 13 residues. The CDR3 here is CASSRDKGDEQYF. CDR3 DNA: TGTGCCAGTAGTCGGGACAAAGGCGACGAGCAGTACTTC.

V and J are TRBV19 and TRBJ2-5, with TRBD1 matching 7 bases. Germline V gene sequence: CDR1 LNHDA, CDR2 SQIVND (reference sequence). The CDR3 has 15 amino acids. The V and J ends lost 3 bases and 2 bases, in that order; junction bases with no gene match: 6. CDR3 DNA: TGTGCCAGTAGTATCCGTCGGACAGGTCAAGAGACCCAGTACTTC. It yields the protein CASSIRRTGQETQYF.

The chain's CDR3 is CASSPIRDSNQPQHF. For the CDR3, the DNA is TGTGCCAGCAGCCCAATCCGGGACAGCAATCAGCCCCAGCATTTT. V and J are TRBV6-1 and TRBJ1-5, with TRBD1 as a possible D gene (5 bases). The CDR3 covers 15 residues. V shed 6 bases and J shed 1 base, with 13 bases lying between them. Germline V lookup: CDR1 MNHNS, CDR2 SASEGT.

V gene TRBV2 combines with J gene TRBJ2-7; D may be TRBD2 (6 bases). Looked up from germline, CDR1 is SNHLY and CDR2 is FYNNEI. The CDR3 loop spans 14 amino acids. The V gene lost 8 bases and the J gene lost 0 bases, with 14 bases spanning the gap. The CDR3 DNA follows: TGTGCCAGCGATCCCGGGACTGCCTCCTACGAGCAGTACTTC. Protein product: CASDPGTASYEQYF.

This clonotype was seen more than once but under ten times. The chain uses TRBV19 and TRBJ2-7; D not resolved. Trimming cost V 6 bases and J 5 bases, with 17 bases left between them. The CDR3 spans 14 residues. Germline loops: CDR1 LNHDA, CDR2 SQIVND (reference sequence). DNA of the CDR3: TGTGCCAGTAGCCCCGGATATTCAAAGAACGAGCAGTACTTC. Translated: CASSPGYSKNEQYF. Together with reference TRBV19 and TRBJ2-7, the CDR3 gives the full variable domain: DGGITQSPKYLFRKEGQNVTLSCEQNLNHDAMYWYRQDPGQGLRLIYYSQIVNDFQKGDIAEGYSVSREKKESFPLTVTSAQKNPTAFYLCASSPGYSKNEQYFGPGTRLTVT.

This clonotype was seen more than once but under ten times. The chain carries TRBV6-1 and TRBJ2-5; no clear D. The ends were cut back, 7 bases at V and 5 bases at J, with 8 bases in the middle. The CDR3 runs 11 residues. Germline V CDR1 and CDR2: MNHNS, SASEGT. The CDR3 loop is CASNPLETQYF. The CDR3 DNA reads as TGTGCCAGCAACCCGCTGGAGACCCAGTACTTC.

This clonotype was seen more than once but under ten times. V usage is TRBV12-3 or TRBV12-4 and J usage is TRBJ2-3; possibly TRBD1 for D (6 bases). The CDR3 loop spans 14 amino acids. V lost 6 bases to trimming and J lost 4 bases, with 14 bases between them. CDR3: CASSRNRDPDTQYF. As DNA, the CDR3 is TGTGCCAGCAGCCGAAACAGGGACCCAGATACGCAGTATTTT.